This passage covers 3 T cell receptor beta chains from one sample sequenced in a study of cytotoxic CD8 clonotypes in ibrutinib-treated CLL. The data were produced by immunoSEQ multiplex PCR, yet TCRdb's version contains in-frame clones alone and is incomplete. The sample consists of 58,000 or so clones, roughly 57% of them appearing once. This specimen consisted of PBMCs, obtained after 12 months of ibrutinib treatment. The receptors stem from a human donor with chronic lymphocytic leukemia.

This rearrangement joins TRBV5-8 to TRBJ1-2; 7 bases line up with TRBD1. The CDR3 runs 16 residues. In germline, CDR1 is SGHTS, CDR2 YDEGEE. After removal of 4 bases from V and 8 bases from J, the junction contained 17 bases not matched to a gene. This CDR3 is CASSLGQTSRPRGYTF. Here the CDR3 DNA reads TGTGCCAGCAGCCTGGGACAGACCTCCCGTCCTAGGGGCTACACCTTC.

This clone came up once. V gene TRBV11-2 combines with J gene TRBJ1-6; D is possibly TRBD1 (5 bases). The V and J ends lost 5 bases and 6 bases respectively, with 8 bases between them. The CDR3 covers 13 residues. Germline CDR1 SGHAT, CDR2 FQNNGV. CDR3 region: CASSAGFNSPLHF. The CDR3 coding sequence is TGTGCCAGCAGCGCAGGGTTTAATTCACCCCTCCACTTT.

The gene calls are TRBV10-3 and TRBJ2-2, with D possibly being TRBD2 (7 bases). V lost 3 bases and J 5 bases, leaving 13 bases between the germline ends. This CDR3 has 15 residues. CDR1 is ENHRY, CDR2 SYGVKD, per germline. CDR3 residues: CAISEGGARTGELFF. The CDR3 bases are TGTGCCATCAGTGAAGGGGGGGCAAGGACCGGGGAGCTGTTTTTT.